This T cell receptor beta chain came from a study of CD8 T cells in Susac syndrome. V lost 5 bases to trimming and J lost 2 bases; unmatched junction nucleotides: 8. CDR3 length equals 16 residues. RNA was extracted with the RNeasy kit, and a quantity of roughly 0.45 to 1 ug was reverse transcribed using random hexamers. TCRdb used MiXCR to reprocess the immunoSEQ multiplex PCR reads, holding one entry per CDR3 protein. Among 85,000 to 120,000 distinct CDR3 sequences, 94% were seen once, and the ten largest hold 0.4% to 0.5%. The sequenced sample was CD8+ T cells from PBMCs. The V call is TRBV12-3 or TRBV12-4, the J call TRBJ2-3; 9 nucleotides match TRBD2. The TCR comes from a human donor with Susac syndrome. CDR3 protein: CASSLRTSANTDTQYF. Here the CDR3 DNA reads TGTGCCAGCAGTCTCCGGACTAGCGCAAACACAGATACGCAGTATTTT.